This T cell receptor beta chain appears in the sequencing data of a study of blood T cell repertoires in COVID-19. Study as a whole: Specimens from acute and convalescent COVID-19 originated in the United States, Italy and Spain.

Participant-given clinical history determined each cohort assignment. Recovered status applied to Cohort 3 donors who had two consecutive negative PCRs. It also applied to those with clearance or with symptom resolution. As handled by the study authors: Amplification of reference gene primers provided the estimated nucleated cell counts. Sequencing was performed with immunoSEQ multiplex PCR; in TCRdb, only in-frame clones are kept and a portion is missing. V and J calls and clone size come straight from that table; D and trimming were deduced from the DNA. Of around 300,000 clones listed, roughly nine tenths are singletons. Germline values: CDR1 LNHDA, CDR2 SQIVND (reference sequence). CDR3 length: 13 amino acids. J was trimmed by 2 bases and V by 6 bases; bases with no gene match: 0.

Sequences were obtained from PBMCs or T cells enriched from blood (not recorded which). This clonotype was sampled from an older woman who had recovered from COVID-19. The chain recombines TRBV19 with TRBJ1-5; 8 bases are shared with TRBD1. The CDR3 nucleotides read TGTGCCAGTAGGACAGGGGGCAATCAGCCCCAGCATTTT. Protein: CASRTGGNQPQHF. The whole variable domain, remainder taken from reference TRBV19 and TRBJ1-5, is DGGITQSPKYLFRKEGQNVTLSCEQNLNHDAMYWYRQDPGQGLRLIYYSQIVNDFQKGDIAEGYSVSREKKESFPLTVTSAQKNPTAFYLCASRTGGNQPQHFGDGTRLSIL.